This T cell receptor beta chain is from a study of shared clonotypes between healthy human individuals. Every subset's genomic DNA went evenly onto several immunoSEQ plates. Sequencing was performed with immunoSEQ multiplex PCR; in TCRdb, only in-frame clones are kept and a portion is missing. The sample yields approximately 2.1 million clones, over 90% seen once. The CDR3 loop spans 16 amino acids. V lost 4 bases and J lost 3, with 16 bases in between. Per the germline V gene, CDR1 is KGHSH and CDR2 is LQKENI. Material for sequencing was naive CD4+ T cells from PBMCs. Subset of the sample: CD45RA+ positively selected. This receptor was identified in a man younger than 30 in good health. Some clones in this sample may be carry-over from other donors' samples. This chain links TRBV18 with TRBJ2-1; no firm D call. The CDR3 reads CASSRSTTEGYNEQFF. CDR3 sequence (DNA): TGTGCCAGCTCACGGAGTACCACAGAAGGCTACAATGAGCAGTTCTTC.